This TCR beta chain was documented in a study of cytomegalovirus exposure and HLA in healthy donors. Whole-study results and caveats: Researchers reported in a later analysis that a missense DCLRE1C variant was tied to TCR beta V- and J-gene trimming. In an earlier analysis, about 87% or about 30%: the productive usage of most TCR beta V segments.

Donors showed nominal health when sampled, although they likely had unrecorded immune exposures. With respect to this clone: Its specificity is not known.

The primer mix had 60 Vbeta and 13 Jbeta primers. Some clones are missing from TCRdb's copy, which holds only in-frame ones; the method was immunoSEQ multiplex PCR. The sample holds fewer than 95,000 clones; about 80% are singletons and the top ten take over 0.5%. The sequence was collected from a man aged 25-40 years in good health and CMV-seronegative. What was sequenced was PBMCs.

For the CDR3, the DNA is TGTGCCAGCAGCTTGGTTGGGGCGGGAGGGAATGACAATGAGCAGTTCTTC. This gives the protein CASSLVGAGGNDNEQFF. The chain employs TRBV5-6 and TRBJ2-1; the match to TRBD2 covers 9 bases. J gave up 5 bases and V 0 bases, and 9 bases lay outside the gene matches. The CDR3 has 17 residues. Germline V gene data show CDR1 as SGHDT and CDR2 as YYEEEE.